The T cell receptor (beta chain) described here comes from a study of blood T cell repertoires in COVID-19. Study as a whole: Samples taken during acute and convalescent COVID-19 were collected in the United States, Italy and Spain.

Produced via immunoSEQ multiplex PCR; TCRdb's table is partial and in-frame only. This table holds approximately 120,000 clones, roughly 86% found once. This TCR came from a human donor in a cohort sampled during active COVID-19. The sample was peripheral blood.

CDR3 coding DNA: TGCGCCAGCAGCCAGCGGGAGCCTTCCTACAATGAGCAGTTCTTC. Amino acid sequence: CASSQREPSYNEQFF. This rearrangement joins TRBV5-1 to TRBJ2-1, with TRBD2 identical over 8 bases. Germline V gene lookup returns CDR1 SGHRS and CDR2 YFSETQ. V lost 4 bases to trimming and J lost 1 base; unmatched junction nucleotides: 4. There are 15 residues in the CDR3.